This is a list of T cell receptor beta chains from one sample in a study of OX40 agonist ivuxolimab in advanced cancers. The data were produced by immunoSEQ multiplex PCR, yet TCRdb's version contains in-frame clones alone and is incomplete. The sample contains over 55,000 clones, about 86% of which appear only once. The specimen was CD4+ or CD8+ T cells sorted from blood, collected in a trial of the OX40 agonist ivuxolimab. The receptor set was obtained from an adult with an advanced solid tumor such as melanoma, head and neck, liver or kidney cancer. Both conserved end residues are part of each CDR3. The D gene is left open where the match is weak. Part of the rows lack a size; the others show once, few, many or a class for expanded clones.

v_gene	abundance	j_gene	d_gene	CDR3nt	CDR3aa
TRBV18	-	TRBJ1-4	TRBD1	TGTGCCAGCTCAACCCAGCCGGGACAGGGGGCGCGGAGTGAAAAACTGTTTTTT	CASSTQPGQGARSEKLFF
TRBV1	-	TRBJ1-2	-	TGCACCAGCAGCCAAGTCAGCGGCAGGGATGTGTCCTATGGCTACACCTTC	CTSSQVSGRDVSYGYTF
TRBV2	-	TRBJ2-1	TRBD2	TGTGCCAGCAGTGAGATTGGACTAGCGGGAGAGGAGCAGTTCTTC	CASSEIGLAGEEQFF
TRBV5-1	-	TRBJ2-2	-	TGCGCCAGCAGCTTAGACTCTAACACCGGGGAGCTGTTTTTT	CASSLDSNTGELFF
TRBV20-1	-	TRBJ1-4	-	TGCAGTGCACATAATGAAAAACTGTTTTTT	CSAHNEKLFF
TRBV5-1	-	TRBJ2-2	-	TGCGCCAGCAGCTTGGCCTTGCGGGAGAACACCGGGGAGCTGTTTTTT	CASSLALRENTGELFF
TRBV5-1	-	TRBJ1-1	-	TGCGCCAGCGGGGACTCACCGGGGATGAACACTGAAGCTTTCTTT	CASGDSPGMNTEAFF
TRBV7-9	-	TRBJ2-7	TRBD1	TGTGCCAGCAGCTTACAGGGACAGGGGGACAACGAGCAGTACTTC	CASSLQGQGDNEQYF
TRBV23-1	-	TRBJ2-4	TRBD1	TGCGCCACCTCCGGGACAGCGAACATTCAGTACTTC	CATSGTANIQYF
TRBV11-3	-	TRBJ2-7	TRBD2	TGTGCCAGCAGCTTCGGGGGGTACGAGCAGTACTTC	CASSFGGYEQYF
TRBV5-1	-	TRBJ2-2	-	TGCGCCAGCAGCCGACTAGATGCGAACACCGGGGAGCTGTTTTTT	CASSRLDANTGELFF
TRBV13	-	TRBJ1-5	-	TGTGCCAGCAACTTAGGCACCGCCAAGGGGAATCAGCCCCAGCATTTT	CASNLGTAKGNQPQHF
TRBV9	-	TRBJ2-3	TRBD1	TGTGCCAGCAGCAACGGACAGGGGAACACAGATACGCAGTATTTT	CASSNGQGNTDTQYF
TRBV7-3	once	TRBJ2-2	TRBD2	TGTGCCAGCAGCTCCTCTAGCGGGACCGTCACCGGGGAGCTGTTTTTT	CASSSSSGTVTGELFF
TRBV27	-	TRBJ1-1	-	TGTGCCAGCAGTTTGGAAAAGGGGGTTATGAACACTGAAGCTTTCTTT	CASSLEKGVMNTEAFF
TRBV7-3	-	TRBJ2-3	-	TGTGCCAGCAGCCCGGGGAGCGGGACAGATACGCAGTATTTT	CASSPGSGTDTQYF
TRBV19	-	TRBJ1-2	TRBD1	TGTGCCAGTAGTCCACGGACAGGTACTAACTATGGCTACACCTTC	CASSPRTGTNYGYTF
TRBV14	-	TRBJ2-7	-	TGTGCCAGCAGCCAAGTGGCGGCCCCTTCCCACGAGCAGTACTTC	CASSQVAAPSHEQYF
TRBV13	-	TRBJ1-3	TRBD1	TGTGCCAGCAGCTTAGGCCCTACAGGGGCAGGAAACACCATATATTTT	CASSLGPTGAGNTIYF
TRBV7-2	few	TRBJ2-3	TRBD1	TGTGCCAGCAGCTTAGGACAGGGTGGCGGAGGTACGCAGTATTTT	CASSLGQGGGGTQYF
TRBV2	-	TRBJ2-3	TRBD2	TGTGCCAGCAGTGCCGGACTAGCGGGGTCAACAATGCAGTATTTT	CASSAGLAGSTMQYF
TRBV9	-	TRBJ1-6	-	TGTGCCAGCAGCCCTTCGGTGGAGGGATTTGGTAATTCACCCCTCCACTTT	CASSPSVEGFGNSPLHF
TRBV28	-	TRBJ2-4	-	TGTGCCAGCAGACCGACGGGCAAAAACATTCAGTACTTC	CASRPTGKNIQYF
TRBV6-5	-	TRBJ1-4	TRBD1	TGTGCCAGCAGTGAGGGACAGTACCATGAAAAACTGTTTTTT	CASSEGQYHEKLFF
TRBV11-2	-	TRBJ2-1	TRBD1	TGTGCCAGCAGCTTAGGTCCGGGACAGACGAATACCTACAATGAGCAGTTCTTC	CASSLGPGQTNTYNEQFF
TRBV30	-	TRBJ2-5	-	TGTGCCTGGAGTCACGGGATCCAAGAGACCCAGTACTTC	CAWSHGIQETQYF
TRBV9	-	TRBJ1-1	-	TGTGCCAGCACCCCCGGAGTACAAGGGAACACTGAAGCTTTCTTT	CASTPGVQGNTEAFF
TRBV6-1	-	TRBJ2-5	TRBD2	TGTGCCAGCATTAAGACTAGCGGCCAAGAGACCCAGTACTTC	CASIKTSGQETQYF
TRBV6-1	-	TRBJ1-5	-	TGTGCCAGCGTTATGGGCAATCAGCCCCAGCATTTT	CASVMGNQPQHF
TRBV11-2	-	TRBJ1-6	-	TGTGCCAGCAGCCCGAGGGCCTGGGGTTCACCCCTCCACTTT	CASSPRAWGSPLHF
TRBV7-2	-	TRBJ1-2	TRBD1	TGTGCCAGCAGCTTCTTAGGGACAGGGGACTATGGCTACACCTTC	CASSFLGTGDYGYTF
TRBV7-6	-	TRBJ2-7	-	TGTGCCAGCAGCTTAGCGGACTCTTCCTACGAGCAGTACTTC	CASSLADSSYEQYF
TRBV18	-	TRBJ1-1	-	TGTGCCAGCTCACCCTACAGGGACGCTGAAGCTTTCTTT	CASSPYRDAEAFF
TRBV19	-	TRBJ2-3	TRBD2	TGTGCCAGTAGTGCCCAGCGGGGGGCTAGCACAGATACGCAGTATTTT	CASSAQRGASTDTQYF
TRBV4-1	-	TRBJ2-7	-	TGCGCCAGCAGCCCTAACAGGGCCCCGAGGTACGAGCAGTACTTC	CASSPNRAPRYEQYF
TRBV7-2	few	TRBJ2-5	TRBD2	TGTGCCAGCAGCCGGCTTGGACTAGGGGAGACCCAGTACTTC	CASSRLGLGETQYF
TRBV10-3	-	TRBJ1-4	-	TGTGCCATCAGTCGGGCGCTGGATGAAAAACTGTTTTTT	CAISRALDEKLFF
TRBV7-2	-	TRBJ2-7	TRBD1	TGTGCCAGCAGCCGGACAGGGAGGACCTACGAGCAGTACTTC	CASSRTGRTYEQYF
TRBV6-5	-	TRBJ1-3	-	TGTGCCAGCAGCATCACAGTTAGCCCTGGAAACACCATATATTTT	CASSITVSPGNTIYF
TRBV10-3	-	TRBJ2-3	-	TGTGCCATCAGTGGGGGGATGAGGGGTTCCCCAGATACGCAGTATTTT	CAISGGMRGSPDTQYF